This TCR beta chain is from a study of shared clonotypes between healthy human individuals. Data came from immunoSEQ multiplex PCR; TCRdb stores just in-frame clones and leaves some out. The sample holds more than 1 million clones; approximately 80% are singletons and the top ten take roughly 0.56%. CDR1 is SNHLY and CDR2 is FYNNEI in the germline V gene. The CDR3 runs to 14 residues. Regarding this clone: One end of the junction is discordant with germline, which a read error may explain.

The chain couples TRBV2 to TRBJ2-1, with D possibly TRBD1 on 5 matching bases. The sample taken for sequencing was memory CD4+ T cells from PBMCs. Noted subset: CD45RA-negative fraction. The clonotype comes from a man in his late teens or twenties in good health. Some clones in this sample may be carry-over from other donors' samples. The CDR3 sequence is CASREGAKSNEQFF. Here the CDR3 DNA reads TGTGCCAGCAGGGAAGGGGCTAAATCCAATGAGCAGTTCTTC.